The next 24 T cell receptor beta chains were all read from a single sample in a study of OX40 agonist ivuxolimab in advanced cancers. This table comes from immunoSEQ multiplex PCR, and its TCRdb copy is limited to in-frame clones, with some not included. The sample lists about 120,000 clones, 85% to 90% seen once, with 0.55% in the top ten. The specimen was CD4+ or CD8+ T cells sorted from blood, collected in a trial of the OX40 agonist ivuxolimab. The receptors stem from an adult with an advanced solid tumor such as melanoma, head and neck, liver or kidney cancer.

The chain has TRBV7-8 and TRBJ2-7; TRBD1 matches 10 bases. V was pared by 3 bases and J by 0 bases, with 5 bases of the junction left unmatched. CDR1 and CDR2 (germline): SGHVS, FQNEAQ. The CDR3 extends over 16 amino acids. The CDR3 DNA sequence: TGTGCCAGCAGCTTTCCGGGACAGGGGAGCTCCTACGAGCAGTACTTC. It is translated as CASSFPGQGSSYEQYF. The variable domain in full, completed from reference TRBV7-8 and TRBJ2-7, reads GAGVSQSPRYKVAKRGQDVALRCDPISGHVSLFWYQQALGQGPEFLTYFQNEAQLDKSGLPSDRFFAERPEGSVSTLKIQRTQQEDSAVYLCASSFPGQGSSYEQYFGPGTRLTVT.

The chain employs TRBV10-3 and TRBJ2-7, with unresolved D. CDR3 length equals 13 residues. V was shortened by 4 bases and J by 0 bases, with 7 bases between the two germline ends. CDR1 is ENHRY, CDR2 SYGVKD, per germline. This CDR3 is CAISGQDSYEQYF. The CDR3 DNA reads TGTGCCATCAGTGGTCAGGACTCCTACGAGCAGTACTTC.

The chain employs TRBV30 and TRBJ1-2; 8 bases agree with TRBD1. CDR1 is GTSNPN and CDR2 is SVGIG in the germline V gene (reference sequence). V lost 4 bases, J lost 7 bases, and 8 bases stayed unmatched. This CDR3 has 13 amino acids. CDR3 DNA sequence: TGTGCCTGGATCTACAGGGGGTCAGGTGGCTACACCTTC. It codes for CAWIYRGSGGYTF.

The chain links TRBV7-2 to TRBJ2-3; the D is unclear. The ends were cut back, 1 base at V and 0 bases at J, with 14 bases in the middle. Germline values: CDR1 SGHTA, CDR2 FQGNSA. This CDR3 is 17 amino acids long. This CDR3 is CASSLVATRLSTDTQYF. In nucleotides, the CDR3 is TGTGCCAGCAGCTTAGTTGCCACAAGACTGAGCACAGATACGCAGTATTTT.

The V and J genes are TRBV16 and TRBJ2-3; D not certain. The germline gives CDR1 KGHSY, CDR2 FQNENV. V was clipped by 0 bases and J by 4 bases, with 5 bases between them. This CDR3 is built from 13 residues. The CDR3 sequence: CASSQSPPDTQYF. The CDR3 bases are TGTGCCAGCAGCCAATCCCCCCCAGATACGCAGTATTTT.

This clone occurred a few times. V usage is TRBV30 and J usage is TRBJ2-6, with D perhaps matching TRBD1 (5 bases). The CDR3 has 17 amino acids. Trimming removed 5 bases at V and 0 bases at J, with 17 bases between. The germline gives CDR1 GTSNPN, CDR2 SVGIG (reference sequence). The CDR3 nucleotides read TGTGCCTGGCATAGGGGCAGGGCTAGCTCTGGGGCCAACGTCCTGACTTTC. Protein sequence: CAWHRGRASSGANVLTF.

The chain employs TRBV5-8 and TRBJ1-6; maybe TRBD1 (5 bases). V dropped 1 base and J dropped 6 bases, with 8 bases sitting between them. Germline V gene lookup returns CDR1 SGHTS and CDR2 YDEGEE. The CDR3 extends over 14 amino acids. CDR3 DNA sequence: TGTGCCAGCAGCTTGTTACAGGCTAATTCACCCCTCCACTTT. Its protein is CASSLLQANSPLHF.

The genes are TRBV19 and TRBJ2-2, with D tentatively TRBD1 (5 bases). Germline CDR1 reads LNHDA; CDR2 reads SQIVND (reference sequence). The V and J ends lost 4 bases and 0 bases respectively, with 12 bases between them. CDR3 length: 16 residues. CDR3 amino acids: CASSRAMDTNTGELFF. The CDR3 DNA sequence: TGTGCCAGTAGTAGAGCCATGGACACGAACACCGGGGAGCTGTTTTTT.

The chain joins TRBV21-1 to TRBJ2-3. TRBV21-1 is annotated as a pseudogene. This CDR3 spans 11 amino acids. The CDR3 sequence: CAQQHSDTQYF. The CDR3 coding sequence is TGTGCCCAGCAGCACTCAGATACGCAGTATTTT.

The chain combines TRBV7-3 with TRBJ2-6, with D tentatively TRBD1 or TRBD2 (6 bases each). With 5 bases removed from V and 0 bases from J, the gap between germline ends came to 17 bases. This CDR3 is built from 18 residues. Germline V gives CDR1 SGHTA, CDR2 FQGTGA. The chain's CDR3 is CASSKTGLPDSGANVLTF. Here the CDR3 DNA reads TGTGCCAGCAGCAAGACAGGACTACCCGACTCTGGGGCCAACGTCCTGACTTTC. The complete variable domain, with remaining parts taken from reference TRBV7-3 and TRBJ2-6, reads GAGVSQTPSNKVTEKGKYVELRCDPISGHTALYWYRQSLGQGPEFLIYFQGTGAADDSGLPNDRFFAVRPEGSVSTLKIQRTERGDSAVYLCASSKTGLPDSGANVLTFGAGSRLTVL.

This chain connects TRBV5-4 to TRBJ2-5; TRBD1 might be the D (6 bases). The V and J ends lost 3 bases and 4 bases respectively, with 16 bases between them. The CDR3 has 15 amino acids. The germline V gene encodes CDR1 SGHNT and CDR2 YYREEE (reference sequence). The CDR3 protein is CASSSKTGGLETQYF. In DNA form, the CDR3 reads TGTGCCAGCAGCTCGAAGACAGGAGGCTTAGAGACCCAGTACTTC. Full variable domain (missing parts from reference TRBV5-4 and TRBJ2-5): ETGVTQSPTHLIKTRGQQVTLRCSSQSGHNTVSWYQQALGQGPQFIFQYYREEENGRGNFPPRFSGLQFPNYSSELNVNALELDDSALYLCASSSKTGGLETQYFGPGTRLLVL.

The chain uses TRBV9 and TRBJ1-1, with 9 bases that match TRBD1. Trimming at V came to 3 bases and at J to 3 bases, leaving 12 bases not matched to a gene. CDR3 length: 17 amino acids. Germline lookup yields CDR1 SGDLS and CDR2 YYNGEE. Here the CDR3 reads CASSALPGQGRDTEAFF. In nucleotides, the CDR3 is TGTGCCAGCAGCGCCCTCCCGGGACAGGGAAGGGACACTGAAGCTTTCTTT.

The CDR3: CASSVDGTATDEAFF. Written as DNA, the CDR3 is TGTGCCAGCAGCGTAGATGGGACGGCCACTGATGAAGCTTTCTTT. This sequence joins TRBV9 and TRBJ1-1; perhaps TRBD1 as D (5 bases). Per the germline V gene, CDR1 is SGDLS and CDR2 is YYNGEE. The CDR3 spans 15 residues. The germline V and J ends were trimmed by 0 bases and 7 bases, with 16 bases remaining between them.

The chain joins TRBV7-2 to TRBJ2-1; D not resolved. The germline CDR1 and CDR2 sequences are SGHTA and FQGNSA. V was shortened by 5 bases and J by 5 bases, with 7 bases between the two germline ends. CDR3 size: 12 residues. DNA for the CDR3: TGTGCCAGCAGCCCTGAAAACAATGAGCAGTTCTTC. Its protein product is CASSPENNEQFF.

This clone was counted between two and nine times. This chain joins TRBV6-5 and TRBJ1-1, with D unclear. CDR1 and CDR2 from the germline V gene are MNHEY and SVGAGI. The V and J ends lost 4 bases and 2 bases respectively, with 11 bases between them. The CDR3 contains 14 residues. The CDR3 region is CASSSPRSNTEAFF. The DNA of the CDR3 is TGTGCCAGCAGTTCCCCCAGGTCCAACACTGAAGCTTTCTTT.

This chain connects TRBV5-1 to TRBJ1-4, with 7 bases identical to TRBD1. J was trimmed by 7 bases and V by 4 bases; bases with no gene match: 10. Germline CDR1 SGHRS, CDR2 YFSETQ. This CDR3 spans 15 amino acids. CDR3 sequence: CASSPGTVGSEKLFF. The CDR3 nucleotides are TGCGCCAGCAGCCCGGGGACAGTAGGCAGTGAAAAACTGTTTTTT.

The chain joins TRBV10-3 to TRBJ2-1, with TRBD2 matching over 13 bases. This CDR3 contains 17 residues. The germline V gene encodes CDR1 ENHRY and CDR2 SYGVKD. V lost 7 bases and J lost 5; bases outside the gene matches: 11. DNA for the CDR3: TGTGCCATCAAACAATCCACCGGGACTAGCGGGGACAATGAGCAGTTCTTC. Its translation: CAIKQSTGTSGDNEQFF.

J is TRBJ1-1 and V is TRBV7-9; D unclear. CDR3 length: 14 residues. Between the trimmed V and J ends, which lost 4 bases and 4 bases, there was a span of 13 bases. The germline CDR1 and CDR2 sequences are SEHNR and FQNEAQ (reference sequence). The CDR3 DNA reads as TGTGCCAGCAGCTCCGGGAACTTCGGCACTGAAGCTTTCTTT. Protein sequence: CASSSGNFGTEAFF.

The rearrangement joins TRBV5-6 to TRBJ1-2; D gene unclear. The CDR3 runs 11 residues. Germline V gene sequence: CDR1 SGHDT, CDR2 YYEEEE. With 2 bases removed from V and 5 bases from J, the gap between germline ends came to 4 bases. The CDR3 protein is CASSLGYGYTF. The CDR3 DNA follows: TGTGCCAGCAGCTTAGGATATGGCTACACCTTC. Complete variable domain (other parts from reference TRBV5-6 and TRBJ1-2): DAGVTQSPTHLIKTRGQQVTLRCSPKSGHDTVSWYQQALGQGPQFIFQYYEEEERQRGNFPDRFSGHQFPNYSSELNVNALLLGDSALYLCASSLGYGYTFGSGTRLTVV.

This rearrangement joins TRBV6-1 to TRBJ1-1, with D hard to call. Germline V CDR1 and CDR2: MNHNS, SASEGT. There are 13 residues in the CDR3. V gave up 4 bases and J gave up 6 bases, with 12 bases separating them. CDR3 sequence (DNA): TGTGCCAGCAGTGGGGGTTTCGCGTCTGAAGCTTTCTTT. Protein: CASSGGFASEAFF.

This chain joins TRBV7-8 and TRBJ2-3; D not certain. The CDR3 is made up of 13 amino acids. V was pared by 1 base and J by 4 bases, with 6 bases between. Germline-derived CDR1 and CDR2 are SGHVS and FQNEAQ. CDR3 protein: CASSLDSSDTQYF. DNA of the CDR3: TGTGCCAGCAGCTTAGATTCCTCAGATACGCAGTATTTT.

This clone was detected once. This chain uses TRBV7-9 with TRBJ1-2; D is possibly TRBD1 (5 bases). Germline CDR1 reads SEHNR; CDR2 reads FQNEAQ (reference sequence). The CDR3 is 12 residues long. The ends were cut back, 5 bases at V and 8 bases at J, with 12 bases in the middle. CDR3 in amino acids: CASSNLGDGYTF. The CDR3 DNA reads as TGTGCCAGCAGCAACTTGGGGGACGGCTACACCTTC.

This sequence joins TRBV7-3 and TRBJ2-7; D remains unclear. V was cut by 2 bases and J by 5 bases, with 10 bases left in between. The CDR3 has 13 amino acids. Germline loops: CDR1 SGHTA, CDR2 FQGTGA. This CDR3 reads CASSLDRVNEQYF. The CDR3 DNA is TGTGCCAGCAGCTTAGACCGGGTCAACGAGCAGTACTTC.

The chain joins TRBV7-9 to TRBJ1-5; possible D gene TRBD1, 6 bases. Germline-derived CDR1 and CDR2 are SEHNR and FQNEAQ (reference sequence). CDR3 length equals 14 residues. V was clipped by 4 bases and J by 9 bases, with 16 bases between them. The CDR3 nucleotides are TGTGCCAGCAGCTCGGACCTCGACAGGCTGCCCCAGCATTTT. It codes for CASSSDLDRLPQHF.